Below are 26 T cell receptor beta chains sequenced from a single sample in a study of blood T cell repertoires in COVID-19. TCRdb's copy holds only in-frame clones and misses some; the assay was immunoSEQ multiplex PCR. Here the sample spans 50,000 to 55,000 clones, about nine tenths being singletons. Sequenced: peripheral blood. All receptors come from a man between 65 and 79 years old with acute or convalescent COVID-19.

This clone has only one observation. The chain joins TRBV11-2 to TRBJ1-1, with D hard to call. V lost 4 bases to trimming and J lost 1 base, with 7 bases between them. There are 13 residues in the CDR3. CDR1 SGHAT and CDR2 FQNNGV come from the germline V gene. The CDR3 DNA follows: TGTGCCAGCAGCTCGGGAGCGAACACTGAAGCTTTCTTT. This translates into CASSSGANTEAFF.

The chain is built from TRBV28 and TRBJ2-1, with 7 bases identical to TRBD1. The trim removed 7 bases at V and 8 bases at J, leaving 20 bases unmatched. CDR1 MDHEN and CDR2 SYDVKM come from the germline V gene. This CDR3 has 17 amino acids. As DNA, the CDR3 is TGTGCCAGCACTTTTACCCCGACAGGGTCACCCAGGGATGAGCAGTTCTTC. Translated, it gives CASTFTPTGSPRDEQFF.

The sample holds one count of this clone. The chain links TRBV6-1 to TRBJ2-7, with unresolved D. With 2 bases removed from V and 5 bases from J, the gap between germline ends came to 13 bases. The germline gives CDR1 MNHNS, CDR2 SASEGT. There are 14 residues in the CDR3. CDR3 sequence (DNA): TGTGCCAGCAGTGAAATTTCACCTGAGGACGAGCAGTACTTC. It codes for CASSEISPEDEQYF.

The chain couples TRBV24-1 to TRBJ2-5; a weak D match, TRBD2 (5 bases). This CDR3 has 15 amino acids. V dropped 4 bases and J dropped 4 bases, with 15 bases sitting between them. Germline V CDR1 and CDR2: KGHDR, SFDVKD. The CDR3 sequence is CATSDPRASGETQYF. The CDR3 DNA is TGTGCCACCAGTGACCCGAGGGCTTCAGGAGAGACCCAGTACTTC.

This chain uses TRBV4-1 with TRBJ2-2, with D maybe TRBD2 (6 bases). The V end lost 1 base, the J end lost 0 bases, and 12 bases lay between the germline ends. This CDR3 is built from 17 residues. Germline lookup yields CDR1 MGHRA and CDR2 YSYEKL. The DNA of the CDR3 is TGCGCCAGCAGCCAAGTGCGGAGGGCTACGAACACCGGGGAGCTGTTTTTT. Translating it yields CASSQVRRATNTGELFF.

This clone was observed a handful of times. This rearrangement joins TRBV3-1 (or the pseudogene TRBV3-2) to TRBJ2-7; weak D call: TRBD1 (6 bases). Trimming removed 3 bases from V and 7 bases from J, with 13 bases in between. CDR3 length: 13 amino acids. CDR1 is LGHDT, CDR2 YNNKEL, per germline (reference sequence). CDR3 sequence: CASSQHRVLEQYF. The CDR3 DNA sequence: TGTGCCAGCAGCCAGCACAGGGTTCTAGAGCAGTACTTC.

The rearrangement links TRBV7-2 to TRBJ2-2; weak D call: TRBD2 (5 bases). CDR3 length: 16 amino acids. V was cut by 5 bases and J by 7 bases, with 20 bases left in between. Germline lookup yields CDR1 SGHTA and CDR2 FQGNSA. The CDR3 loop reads CASSPDLAGSNGELFF. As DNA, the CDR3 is TGTGCCAGCAGCCCGGACTTGGCGGGTTCTAACGGGGAGCTGTTTTTT.

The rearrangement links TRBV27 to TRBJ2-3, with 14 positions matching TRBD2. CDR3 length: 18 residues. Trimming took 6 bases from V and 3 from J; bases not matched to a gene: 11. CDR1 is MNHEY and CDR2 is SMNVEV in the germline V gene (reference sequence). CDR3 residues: CASREVAGLAGETDTQYF. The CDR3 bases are TGTGCCAGCAGAGAAGTGGCGGGACTAGCGGGAGAGACAGATACGCAGTATTTT.

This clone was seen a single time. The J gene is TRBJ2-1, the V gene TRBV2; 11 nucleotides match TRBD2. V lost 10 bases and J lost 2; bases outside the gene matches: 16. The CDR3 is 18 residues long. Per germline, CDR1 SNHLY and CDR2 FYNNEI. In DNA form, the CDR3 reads TGTGCCACAGCAGATGGGACTAGCGGCTCCCCTCCCTACAATGAGCAGTTCTTC. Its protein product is CATADGTSGSPPYNEQFF.

CDR3 protein: CASSFGTPSTDTQYF. The DNA of the CDR3 is TGTGCCAGCAGCTTCGGGACACCTAGCACAGATACGCAGTATTTT. This chain joins TRBV27 and TRBJ2-3, with a weak D call TRBD1 (6 bases). Germline CDR1 is MNHEY and CDR2 is SMNVEV (reference sequence). The V and J ends lost 6 bases and 0 bases respectively, with 13 bases between them. The length of the CDR3 is 15 residues.

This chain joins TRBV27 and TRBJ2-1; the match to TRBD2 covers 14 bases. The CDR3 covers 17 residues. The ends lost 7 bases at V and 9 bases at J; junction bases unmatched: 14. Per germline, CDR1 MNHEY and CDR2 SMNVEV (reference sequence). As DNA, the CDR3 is TGTGCCAGCAACCTGATCTTGACTAGCGGGAGGGGAAGTGAGCAGTTCTTC. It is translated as CASNLILTSGRGSEQFF.

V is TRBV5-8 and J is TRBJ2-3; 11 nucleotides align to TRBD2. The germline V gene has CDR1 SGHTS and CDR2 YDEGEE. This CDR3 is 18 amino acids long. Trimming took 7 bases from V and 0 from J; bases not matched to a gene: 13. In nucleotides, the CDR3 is TGTGCCAGCCCCTCTTGGCTAGCGGGGGGAATTAGCACAGATACGCAGTATTTT. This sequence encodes CASPSWLAGGISTDTQYF.

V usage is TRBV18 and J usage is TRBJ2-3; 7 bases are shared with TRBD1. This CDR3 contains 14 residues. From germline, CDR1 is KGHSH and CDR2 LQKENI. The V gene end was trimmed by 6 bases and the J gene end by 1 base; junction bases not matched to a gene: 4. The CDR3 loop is CASSQDRGTDTQYF. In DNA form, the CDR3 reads TGTGCCAGCTCCCAAGACAGGGGCACAGATACGCAGTATTTT.

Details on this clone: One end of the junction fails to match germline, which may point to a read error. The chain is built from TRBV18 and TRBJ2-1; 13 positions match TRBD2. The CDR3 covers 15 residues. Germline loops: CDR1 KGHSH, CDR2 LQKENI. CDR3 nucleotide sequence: TGTGCCAGCTCAACTAGCGGGGGGGCCTACAGTGAGCAGTTCTTC. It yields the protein CASSTSGGAYSEQFF. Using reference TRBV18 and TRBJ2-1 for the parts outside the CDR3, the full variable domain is NAGVMQNPRHLVRRRGQEARLRCSPMKGHSHVYWYRQLPEEGLKFMVYLQKENIIDESGMPKERFSAEFPKEGPSILRIQQVVRGDSAAYFCASSTSGGAYSEQFFGPGTRLTVL.

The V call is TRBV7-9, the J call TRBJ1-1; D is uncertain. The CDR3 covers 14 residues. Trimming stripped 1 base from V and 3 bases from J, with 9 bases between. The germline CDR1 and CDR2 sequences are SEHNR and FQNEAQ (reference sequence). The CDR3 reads CASSLGDSHTEAFF. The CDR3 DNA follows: TGTGCCAGCAGCTTAGGAGATAGTCACACTGAAGCTTTCTTT.

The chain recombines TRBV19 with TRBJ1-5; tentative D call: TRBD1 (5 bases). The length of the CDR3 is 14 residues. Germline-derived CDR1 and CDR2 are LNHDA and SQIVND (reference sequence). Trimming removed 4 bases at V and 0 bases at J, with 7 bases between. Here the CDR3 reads CASSNRYSNQPQHF. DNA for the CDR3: TGTGCCAGTAGTAACAGGTATAGCAATCAGCCCCAGCATTTT.

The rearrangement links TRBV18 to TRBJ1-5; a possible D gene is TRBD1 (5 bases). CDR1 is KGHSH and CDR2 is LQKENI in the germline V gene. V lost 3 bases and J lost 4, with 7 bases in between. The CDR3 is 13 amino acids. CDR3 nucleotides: TGTGCCAGCTCACCGGGGGGGAATCAGCCCCAGCATTTT. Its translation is CASSPGGNQPQHF. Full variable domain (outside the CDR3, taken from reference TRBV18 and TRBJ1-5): NAGVMQNPRHLVRRRGQEARLRCSPMKGHSHVYWYRQLPEEGLKFMVYLQKENIIDESGMPKERFSAEFPKEGPSILRIQQVVRGDSAAYFCASSPGGNQPQHFGDGTRLSIL.

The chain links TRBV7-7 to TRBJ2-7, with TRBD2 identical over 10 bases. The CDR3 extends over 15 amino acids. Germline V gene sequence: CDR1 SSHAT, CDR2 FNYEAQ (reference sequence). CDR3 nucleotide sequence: TGTGCTAGCGGGAGGTCAGGGGGCCAGCTCCACGAGCAGTACGTC. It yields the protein CASGRSGGQLHEQYV.

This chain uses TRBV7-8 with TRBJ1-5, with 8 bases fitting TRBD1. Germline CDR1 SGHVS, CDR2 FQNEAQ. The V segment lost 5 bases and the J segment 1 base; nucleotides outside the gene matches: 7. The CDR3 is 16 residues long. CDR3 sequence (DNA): TGTGCCAGCAGCGGCGACAGGGGACCGAGCAATCAGCCCCAGCATTTT. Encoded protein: CASSGDRGPSNQPQHF. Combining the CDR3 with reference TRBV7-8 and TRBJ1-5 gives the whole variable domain GAGVSQSPRYKVAKRGQDVALRCDPISGHVSLFWYQQALGQGPEFLTYFQNEAQLDKSGLPSDRFFAERPEGSVSTLKIQRTQQEDSAVYLCASSGDRGPSNQPQHFGDGTRLSIL.

The CDR3 bases are TGTGCTAGTGGTTTGGAAGGCCGGGGCCAGCATTTT. This gives the protein CASGLEGRGQHF. The V and J genes are TRBV12-5 and TRBJ1-5; D is unresolved. V lost 1 base and J 12 bases, leaving 10 bases between the germline ends. This CDR3 has 12 amino acids. Germline assignment: CDR1 LGHNT and CDR2 FRNRAP.

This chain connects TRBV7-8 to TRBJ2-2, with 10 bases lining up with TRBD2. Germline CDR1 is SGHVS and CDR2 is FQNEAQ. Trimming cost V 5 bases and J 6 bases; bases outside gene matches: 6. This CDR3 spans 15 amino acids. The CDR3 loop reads CASSEREGLAGELFF. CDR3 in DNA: TGTGCCAGCAGCGAGCGGGAGGGCCTGGCCGGGGAGCTGTTTTTT.

CDR3 coding DNA: TGTGCCAGTAGCCTTACGACAAGCACAGATACGCAGTATTTT. This gives the protein CASSLTTSTDTQYF. The rearrangement uses TRBV19 and TRBJ2-3; D is uncertain. This CDR3 has 14 residues. Per germline, CDR1 LNHDA and CDR2 SQIVND (reference sequence). Between the trimmed V and J ends, which lost 6 bases and 0 bases, there was a span of 10 bases.

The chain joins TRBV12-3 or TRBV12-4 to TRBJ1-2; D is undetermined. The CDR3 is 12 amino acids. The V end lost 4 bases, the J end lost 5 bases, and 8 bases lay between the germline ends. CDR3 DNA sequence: TGTGCCAGCAGTTGGTTAGAGTATGGCTACACCTTC. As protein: CASSWLEYGYTF.

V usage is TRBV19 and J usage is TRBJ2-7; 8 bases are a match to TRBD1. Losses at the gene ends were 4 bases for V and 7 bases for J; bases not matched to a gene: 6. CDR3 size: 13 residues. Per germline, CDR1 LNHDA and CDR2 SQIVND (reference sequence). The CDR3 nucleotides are TGTGCCAGTAGTAGTGTCACAGGGGGAGAGCAGTACGTC. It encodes CASSSVTGGEQYV.

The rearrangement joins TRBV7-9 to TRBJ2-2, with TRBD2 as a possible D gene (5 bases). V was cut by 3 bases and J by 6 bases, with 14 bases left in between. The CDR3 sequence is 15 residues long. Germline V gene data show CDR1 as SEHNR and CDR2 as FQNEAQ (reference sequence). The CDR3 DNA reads TGTGCCAGCAGCTTGACTACCTTAACAGCCGGGGAGCTGTTTTTT. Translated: CASSLTTLTAGELFF. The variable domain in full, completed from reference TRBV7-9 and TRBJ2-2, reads DTGVSQNPRHKITKRGQNVTFRCDPISEHNRLYWYRQTLGQGPEFLTYFQNEAQLEKSRLLSDRFSAERPKGSFSTLEIQRTEQGDSAMYLCASSLTTLTAGELFFGEGSRLTVL.

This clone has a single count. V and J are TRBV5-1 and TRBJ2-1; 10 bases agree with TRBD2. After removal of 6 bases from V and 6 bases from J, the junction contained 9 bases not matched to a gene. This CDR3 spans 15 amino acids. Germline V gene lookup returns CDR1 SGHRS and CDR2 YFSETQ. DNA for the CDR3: TGCGCCAGCACCTTCCAGCGGGGGGGCGGCAATGAGCAGTTCTTC. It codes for CASTFQRGGGNEQFF.